This T cell receptor (beta chain) was found in a study of shared clonotypes between healthy human individuals. The CDR3 contains 15 residues. The germline V gene has CDR1 MNHNS and CDR2 SASEGT. The V and J ends lost 6 bases and 3 bases respectively, with 18 bases between them. As defined, naive CD8 cells were CD45RO-negative and positively selected for CCR7, with terminally differentiated effector memory CD45RA+ cells excluded. Those who donated were healthy HIV-negative adults, with no recent acute infections or vaccinations reported. The table came from immunoSEQ multiplex PCR; TCRdb's copy has only in-frame clones and leaves some out. The table lists hundreds of thousands of clones, 92% of them singletons.

Sequenced material: naive CD8+ T cells sorted from blood. The genes are TRBV6-1 and TRBJ2-7; D perhaps matches TRBD2 (6 bases). The sequence derives from a man aged 30 to 39 in good health. CDR3 sequence: CASSASSGVDYEQYF. CDR3 coding DNA: TGTGCCAGCAGCGCGTCGTCGGGAGTGGACTACGAGCAGTACTTC.